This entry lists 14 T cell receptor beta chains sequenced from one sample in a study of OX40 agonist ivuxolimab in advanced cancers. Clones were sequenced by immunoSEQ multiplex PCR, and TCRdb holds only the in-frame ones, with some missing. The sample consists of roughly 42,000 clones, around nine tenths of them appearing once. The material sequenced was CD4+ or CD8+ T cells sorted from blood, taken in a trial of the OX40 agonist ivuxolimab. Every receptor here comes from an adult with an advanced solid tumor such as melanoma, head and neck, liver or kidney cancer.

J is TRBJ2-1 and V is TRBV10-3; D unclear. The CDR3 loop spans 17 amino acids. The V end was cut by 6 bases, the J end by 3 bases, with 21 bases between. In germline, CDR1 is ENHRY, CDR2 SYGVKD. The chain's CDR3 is CAISTMSSGKIYNEQFF. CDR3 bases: TGTGCCATCAGCACAATGAGTAGTGGGAAGATCTACAATGAGCAGTTCTTC.

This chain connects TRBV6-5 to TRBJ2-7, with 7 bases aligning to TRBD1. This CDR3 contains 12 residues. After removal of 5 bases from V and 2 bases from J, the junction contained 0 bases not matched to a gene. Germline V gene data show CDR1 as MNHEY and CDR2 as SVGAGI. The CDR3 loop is CASSGQAYEQYF. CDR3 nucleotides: TGTGCCAGCAGTGGACAGGCCTACGAGCAGTACTTC.

The CDR3 DNA reads as TGTGCCAGCAGCGTAGGGGACGGTGCCTATGGCTACACCTTC. Translating gives CASSVGDGAYGYTF. The V call is TRBV9, the J call TRBJ1-2, with a weak D call TRBD1 (5 bases). The germline CDR1 and CDR2 sequences are SGDLS and YYNGEE. The V and J ends lost 0 bases and 4 bases respectively, with 10 bases between them. The CDR3 sequence is 14 residues long.

The CDR3 coding sequence is TGTGCCAGCAGCTTAGGGGCAGGGGGCGTCAAAAACATTCAGTACTTC. Translation: CASSLGAGGVKNIQYF. The chain uses TRBV11-2 and TRBJ2-4; 8 nucleotides match TRBD1. The CDR3 extends over 16 amino acids. Germline-derived CDR1 and CDR2 are SGHAT and FQNNGV. The V and J ends lost 1 base and 3 bases, in that order; junction bases with no gene match: 5.

CDR3 loop: CASSIEPGFGAFF. The CDR3 nucleotides are TGTGCCAGCAGTATCGAGCCGGGGTTTGGCGCTTTCTTT. The chain combines TRBV14 with TRBJ1-1; the D is unclear. CDR1 is SGHDN and CDR2 is FVKESK in the germline V gene. V lost 6 bases to trimming and J lost 11 bases, with 19 bases between them. There are 13 residues in the CDR3.

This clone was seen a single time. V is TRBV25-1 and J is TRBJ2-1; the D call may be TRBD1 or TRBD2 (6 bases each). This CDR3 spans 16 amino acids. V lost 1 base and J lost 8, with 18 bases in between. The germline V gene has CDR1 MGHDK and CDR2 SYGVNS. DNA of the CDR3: TGTGCCAGCAGTGAATTCGAGGGGGGCGCCCTGGATGAGCAGTTCTTC. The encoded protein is CASSEFEGGALDEQFF.

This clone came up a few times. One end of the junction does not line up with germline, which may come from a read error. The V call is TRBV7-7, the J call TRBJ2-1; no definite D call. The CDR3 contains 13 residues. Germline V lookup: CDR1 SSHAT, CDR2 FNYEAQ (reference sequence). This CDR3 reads CASSIGQITEQFF. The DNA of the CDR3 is TGTGCTAGCAGCATAGGCCAGATTACTGAGCAGTTCTTC.

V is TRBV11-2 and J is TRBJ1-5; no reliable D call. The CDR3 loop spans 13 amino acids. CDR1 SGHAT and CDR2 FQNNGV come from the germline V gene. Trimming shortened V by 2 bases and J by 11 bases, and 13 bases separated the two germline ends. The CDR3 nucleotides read TGTGCCAGCAGCTTACTAGTGTCCGGGTCCCAGCATTTT. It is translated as CASSLLVSGSQHF. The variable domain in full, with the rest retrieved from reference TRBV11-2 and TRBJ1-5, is EAGVAQSPRYKIIEKRQSVAFWCNPISGHATLYWYQQILGQGPKLLIQFQNNGVVDDSQLPKDRFSAERLKGVDSTLKIQPAKLEDSAVYLCASSLLVSGSQHFGDGTRLSIL.

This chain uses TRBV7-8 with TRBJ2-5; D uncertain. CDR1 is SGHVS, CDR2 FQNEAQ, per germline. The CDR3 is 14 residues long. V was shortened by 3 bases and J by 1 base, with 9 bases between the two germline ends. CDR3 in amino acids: CASSLPGSQETQYF. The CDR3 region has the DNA TGTGCCAGCAGCTTGCCGGGTTCCCAAGAGACCCAGTACTTC.

This CDR3 is CASSFGGAYGYTF. The CDR3 DNA reads as TGTGCCAGCAGCTTCGGGGGGGCCTATGGCTACACCTTC. This chain connects TRBV7-2 to TRBJ1-2; D perhaps matches TRBD1 (6 bases). There are 13 residues in the CDR3. V was cut by 3 bases and J by 4 bases, with 9 bases left in between. Germline V lookup: CDR1 SGHTA, CDR2 FQGNSA. Based on the CDR3 plus reference TRBV7-2 and TRBJ1-2, the full variable domain is GAGVSQSPSNKVTEKGKDVELRCDPISGHTALYWYRQSLGQGLEFLIYFQGNSAPDKSGLPSDRFSAERTGGSVSTLTIQRTQQEDSAVYLCASSFGGAYGYTFGSGTRLTVV.

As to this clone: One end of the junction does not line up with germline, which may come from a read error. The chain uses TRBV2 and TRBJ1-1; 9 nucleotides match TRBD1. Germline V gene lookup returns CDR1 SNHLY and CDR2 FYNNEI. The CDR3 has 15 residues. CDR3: CVSEKGQGMGTEAFF. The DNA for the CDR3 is TGTGTCAGCGAAAAAGGACAGGGGATGGGCACTGAAGCTTTCTTT.

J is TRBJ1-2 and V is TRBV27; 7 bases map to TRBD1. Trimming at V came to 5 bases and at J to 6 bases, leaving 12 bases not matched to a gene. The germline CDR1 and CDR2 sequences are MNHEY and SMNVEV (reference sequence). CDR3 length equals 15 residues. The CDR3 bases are TGTGCCAGCAGTCATACCGGGACAGAACGGCATGGCTACACCTTC. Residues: CASSHTGTERHGYTF.

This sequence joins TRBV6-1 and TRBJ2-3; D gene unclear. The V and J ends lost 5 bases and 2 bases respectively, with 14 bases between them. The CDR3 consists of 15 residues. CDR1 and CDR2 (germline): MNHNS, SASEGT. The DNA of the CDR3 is TGTGCCAGCAGTCCCCCAGTGGGTACCACAGATACGCAGTATTTT. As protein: CASSPPVGTTDTQYF.

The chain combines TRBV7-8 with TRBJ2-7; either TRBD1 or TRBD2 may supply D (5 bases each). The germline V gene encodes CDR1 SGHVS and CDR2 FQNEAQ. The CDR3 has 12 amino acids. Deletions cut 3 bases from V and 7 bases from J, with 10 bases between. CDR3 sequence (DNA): TGTGCCAGCAGCTTGCTGGGACGAGAGCAGTACTTC. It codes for CASSLLGREQYF. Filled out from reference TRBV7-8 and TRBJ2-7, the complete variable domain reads GAGVSQSPRYKVAKRGQDVALRCDPISGHVSLFWYQQALGQGPEFLTYFQNEAQLDKSGLPSDRFFAERPEGSVSTLKIQRTQQEDSAVYLCASSLLGREQYFGPGTRLTVT.